The T cell receptor (beta chain) described here comes from a study of cytomegalovirus exposure and HLA in healthy donors. Study in general: The approximately 720 first-cohort repertoires and the 95 to 150 validation repertoires shared the same platform, a later analysis reported. Study observations and caveats: Fewer than 200 TCR beta chains were listed as cytomegalovirus-associated. Many donors shared some public TCRs, even though most TCR sequences were rare.

Sequencing was performed with immunoSEQ multiplex PCR; in TCRdb, only in-frame clones are kept and a portion is missing. The data hold fewer than 250,000 clones, with roughly 86% observed a single time. Germline CDR1 and CDR2: DFQATT and SNEGSKA (reference sequence). The CDR3 sequence is 11 residues long. The donors were members of the validation cohort, which comprised 100 to 150 subjects and was separate from the first cohort of roughly 700 subjects. Points on this clone: Its cognate antigen is unknown. Sequence at one end of the junction differs from germline and may be a read error.

The sample was PBMCs. The receptor comes from a woman between 18 and 30 years old in good health and CMV-seronegative. The chain is built from TRBV20-1 and TRBJ2-5; D is undetermined. DNA for the CDR3: TGCAGTGCTAGTACCCAAGAGGCCCAGTACTTC. Translation: CSASTQEAQYF.